The 9 T cell receptor beta chains in this list originate from one sample, sequenced in a study of blood T cell repertoires in COVID-19 (TCRdb year 2020). The library relied on the immunoSEQ multiplex PCR assay. This is the immuneACCESS table as TCRdb keeps it, with only in-frame sequences that have V and J called. A part of the clones is gone; compared with another copy, unresolved V genes explain less than half, and the rest is unexplained. The sample yields tens of thousands of clones; 87% were counted once. Of the sample, roughly 8.3% falls within the top ten clones. Sequenced material: peripheral blood. The receptors were gathered from a human donor with active COVID-19. The donor label of this sample is uncertain.

The chain employs TRBV7-2 and TRBJ1-2, with D perhaps TRBD1 (6 bases). CDR1 and CDR2 from the germline V gene are SGHTA and FQGNSA. The CDR3 has 14 amino acids. V dropped 2 bases and J dropped 2 bases, with 9 bases sitting between them. CDR3 bases: TGTGCCAGCAGCTTAACGCAGGGGAACTATGGCTACACCTTC. As protein: CASSLTQGNYGYTF.

Only a few counts were recorded for this clone. The chain is built from TRBV14 and TRBJ1-2, with D possibly TRBD1 on 6 matching bases. The CDR3 runs 15 residues. Trimming removed 8 bases at V and 5 bases at J, with 21 bases between. Germline assignment: CDR1 SGHDN and CDR2 FVKESK. CDR3: CASGLRTALGYGYTF. For the CDR3, the DNA is TGTGCCAGCGGCCTTCGGACAGCCCTGGGTTATGGCTACACCTTC.

The J gene is TRBJ2-1, the V gene TRBV7-2; D remains unclear. CDR3 length: 13 residues. Germline V gene data show CDR1 as SGHTA and CDR2 as FQGNSA. V shed 3 bases and J shed 3 bases, with 6 bases lying between them. The CDR3, as DNA: TGTGCCAGCAGCTTCTCTGTCTACAATGAGCAGTTCTTC. It codes for CASSFSVYNEQFF.

The chain joins TRBV29-1 to TRBJ2-7; D is uncertain. The V and J ends lost 1 base and 3 bases respectively, with 4 bases between them. CDR3 size: 11 residues. Germline V gene data show CDR1 as SQVTM and CDR2 as ANQGSEA. This CDR3 reads CSVEGVYEQYF. The DNA for the CDR3 is TGCAGCGTTGAAGGAGTCTACGAGCAGTACTTC.

The chain has TRBV5-1 and TRBJ2-1; 11 bases line up with TRBD2. This CDR3 comprises 17 residues. Germline V lookup: CDR1 SGHRS, CDR2 YFSETQ. The junction had 8 bases not matched to a gene; V was cut back by 3 bases and J by 3 bases. This CDR3 is CASSYPSTSGNYNEQFF. The CDR3 nucleotides read TGCGCCAGCAGCTACCCGTCGACTAGCGGGAACTACAATGAGCAGTTCTTC.

The rearrangement uses TRBV7-3 and TRBJ2-1, with 11 bases matching TRBD2. CDR3 size: 16 residues. Germline V gene data show CDR1 as SGHTA and CDR2 as FQGTGA. After removal of 5 bases from V and 9 bases from J, the junction contained 12 bases not matched to a gene. The CDR3 region has the DNA TGTGCCAGCAGCGCGCCGCTAGCGGGAGGAGACAGTGAGCAGTTCTTC. As protein: CASSAPLAGGDSEQFF.

This clone was counted once. J is TRBJ2-1 and V is TRBV18; the match to TRBD2 covers 10 bases. The V gene's germline CDR1 is KGHSH and CDR2 LQKENI. The CDR3 has 17 residues. J lost 3 bases, V lost 0 bases, and 5 bases had no gene match. CDR3 sequence: CASSPPAAGGNYNEQFF. CDR3 nucleotides: TGTGCCAGCTCACCACCCGCAGCGGGAGGGAACTACAATGAGCAGTTCTTC.

The V and J genes are TRBV7-9 and TRBJ1-5; D is uncertain. This CDR3 region has 13 residues. The germline V gene has CDR1 SEHNR and CDR2 FQNEAQ (reference sequence). Trimming removed 4 bases from V and 2 bases from J, with 6 bases in between. CDR3 amino acids: CASSYQGNQPQHF. DNA of the CDR3: TGTGCCAGCAGCTATCAGGGCAATCAGCCCCAGCATTTT.

The chain joins TRBV19 to TRBJ2-7; the match to TRBD2 covers 9 bases. The V and J ends lost 5 bases and 9 bases, in that order; junction bases with no gene match: 11. Germline V lookup: CDR1 LNHDA, CDR2 SQIVND (reference sequence). This CDR3 region has 14 residues. The CDR3 region has the DNA TGTGCCAGTAGTCCGGGTAGCGGGAGCTACTGGCAGTACTTC. It codes for CASSPGSGSYWQYF.